Given below is one T cell receptor beta chain in context. An end of the junction differs from the germline gene, which may be a read error. This entry belongs to a study of T cells in Graves' hyperthyroidism and ophthalmopathy. Amplification targeted TCR beta CDR3 regions from RNA transcripts. During a first-round RT-PCR of the TCR CDR3, the HTBI primer set was used. TCRdb ran MiXCR on the multiplex PCR reads and lists one entry per CDR3 protein. The sample has just under 750,000 distinct CDR3 sequences, about 35% seen once. Germline V gene sequence: CDR1 SQVTM, CDR2 ANQGSEA. The CDR3 covers 11 residues.

This chain links TRBV29-1 with TRBJ1-1; tentatively, D is TRBD1 (5 bases). Sequenced: blood. The sequence was collected from a woman between 35 and 50 years old with Graves' hyperthyroidism. The CDR3 protein is CSRQGSTEAFF. The CDR3 DNA follows: TGCAGCAGGCAGGGAAGCACTGAAGCCTTCTTT.